This T cell receptor beta chain stems from a study of T cells in localized non-small cell lung cancer. Concerning this clone itself: As yet, its antigen is unknown.

Notes on the study in general: Highest T cell clonality was seen in uninvolved adjacent lung, surpassing that measured in tumor. One tumor region alone was sequenced, and heterogeneity therefore remains possible. Patients showing higher blood T cell density tended to see longer overall survival. Median 57 top-100 tumor clones were shared with paired adjacent lung.

This CDR3 is built from 15 residues. Germline-derived CDR1 and CDR2 are LNHDA and SQIVND (reference sequence). J gave up 6 bases and V 6 bases, and 8 bases lay outside the gene matches. TCRdb's copy holds only in-frame clones and misses some; the assay was immunoSEQ multiplex PCR. The top ten hold 1.7% of the sample, which has some 130,000 clones, 89% seen once. This sequence originates from a female donor at least 60 years old with stage I lung adenocarcinoma. The sequencing used peripheral blood, collected before any cancer treatment. V is TRBV19 and J is TRBJ2-2; 9 bases map to TRBD1. CDR3: CASRGQGAYAGELFF. The CDR3 region has the DNA TGTGCCAGTAGGGGACAGGGTGCATATGCCGGGGAGCTGTTTTTT.